This TCR beta chain was identified during a study of T-cell reconstitution after alpha-beta-depleted transplantation in children. This clonotype was seen a single time. The TCRbeta library was prepared with unique molecular identifiers. TCRdb independently ran MiXCR on the PCR reads; one entry per CDR3 protein. The sample includes about 600,000 distinct CDR3 sequences, 20% to 25% of them seen just once. The CDR3 loop spans 17 amino acids. The V and J ends lost 3 bases and 4 bases, in that order; junction bases with no gene match: 10. This sequence originates from a boy younger than two who had a stem cell transplant for acute myeloid leukemia, so the T cells may come from the graft donor. Sample: PBMCs, mostly from graft donor cells, taken 360 days after TCRalphabeta/CD19-depleted stem cell transplant. The rearrangement uses TRBV12-3 or TRBV12-4 and TRBJ2-1, with 9 nucleotides matching TRBD2. The CDR3: CASSFYQSGGMYNEQFF. For the CDR3, the DNA is TGTGCCAGCAGTTTTTACCAAAGCGGGGGGATGTACAATGAGCAGTTCTTC.